Described below is a single T cell receptor beta chain sequence and its context. V lost 4 bases and J lost 0, with 6 bases in between. This CDR3 contains 13 residues. Germline V gives CDR1 SGHDN, CDR2 FVKESK. These data are taken from a study of blood T cell repertoires in COVID-19. Study information: Whether acute or convalescent, the COVID-19 samples came from the United States, Italy and Spain. Sources were T cells, B-cell-depleted T cells, or PBMCs; the material itself was cDNA or gDNA.

TCRdb keeps only in-frame clones here, not all; method: immunoSEQ multiplex PCR. This table holds tens of thousands of clones, roughly nine tenths found once. Sequencing was done on a sample of peripheral blood. This TCR was sampled from a woman over 75 with acute or convalescent COVID-19. This chain joins TRBV14 and TRBJ1-1; no clear D gene. The CDR3, as DNA: TGTGCCAGCAGCCGCTCGGTGAACACTGAAGCTTTCTTT. Translated, it gives CASSRSVNTEAFF.